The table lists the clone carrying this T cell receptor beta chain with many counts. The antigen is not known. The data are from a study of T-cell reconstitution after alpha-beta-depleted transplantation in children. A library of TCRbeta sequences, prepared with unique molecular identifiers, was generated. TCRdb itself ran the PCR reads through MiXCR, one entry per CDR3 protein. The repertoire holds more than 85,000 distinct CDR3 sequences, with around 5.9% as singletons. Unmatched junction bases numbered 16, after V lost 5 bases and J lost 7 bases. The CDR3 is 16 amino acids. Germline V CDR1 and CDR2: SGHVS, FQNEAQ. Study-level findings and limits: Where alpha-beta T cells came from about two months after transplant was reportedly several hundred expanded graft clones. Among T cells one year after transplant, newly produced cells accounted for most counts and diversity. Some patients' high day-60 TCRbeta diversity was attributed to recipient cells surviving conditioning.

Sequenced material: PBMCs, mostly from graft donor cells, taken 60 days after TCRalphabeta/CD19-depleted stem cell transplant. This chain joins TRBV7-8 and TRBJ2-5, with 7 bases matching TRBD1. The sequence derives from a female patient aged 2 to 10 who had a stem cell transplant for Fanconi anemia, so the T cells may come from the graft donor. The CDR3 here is CASSQLTGTHSATQYF. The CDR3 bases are TGTGCCAGCAGCCAATTGACAGGGACCCATTCAGCGACCCAGTACTTC.